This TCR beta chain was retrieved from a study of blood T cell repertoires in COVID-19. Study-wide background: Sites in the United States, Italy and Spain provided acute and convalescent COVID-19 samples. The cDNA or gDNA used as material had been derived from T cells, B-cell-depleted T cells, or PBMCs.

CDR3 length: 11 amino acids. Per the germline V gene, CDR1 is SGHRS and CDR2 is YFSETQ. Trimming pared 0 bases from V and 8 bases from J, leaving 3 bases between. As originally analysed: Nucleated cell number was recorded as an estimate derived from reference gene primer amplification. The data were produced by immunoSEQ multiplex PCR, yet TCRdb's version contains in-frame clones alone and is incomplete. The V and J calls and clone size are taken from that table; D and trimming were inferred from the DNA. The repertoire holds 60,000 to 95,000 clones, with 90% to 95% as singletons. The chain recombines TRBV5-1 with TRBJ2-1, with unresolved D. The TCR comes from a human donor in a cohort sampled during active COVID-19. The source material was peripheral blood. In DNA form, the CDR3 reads TGCGCCAGCAGCTTGGCTCATGAGCAGTTCTTC. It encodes CASSLAHEQFF.